The rows below give T cell receptor beta chains drawn from one sample of a study of vaccination and CD4 T cells after COVID-19. The antigens of these receptors remain unknown. In TCRdb, the PCR reads were re-called with MiXCR into one record per CDR3 protein. The table has 15,000 to 20,000 distinct CDR3 sequences, more than 25% seen once. The sequenced sample consisted of cultured CD4+ T cells from blood. Receptors were obtained from a human donor with COVID-19. Each CDR3 is given with its conserved first and last residue. The D gene is left open where the match is weak. Clone size is given for some rows only: seen once, a few or many times, or a class if the clone is expanded.

TRBJ1-5	NA	NA	TRBV19	CASRGRGGDNQPQHF	TGTGCCAGTAGAGGGCGGGGGGGGGACAATCAGCCCCAGCATTTT
TRBJ2-3	TRBD2	few	TRBV2	CASSARTSGGTDTQYF	TGTGCCAGCAGTGCCCGGACTAGCGGGGGGACAGATACGCAGTATTTT
TRBJ1-5	TRBD1	NA	TRBV12-3/TRBV12-4	CASRPGTANQPQHF	TGTGCCAGCAGACCCGGGACAGCGAATCAGCCCCAGCATTTT
TRBJ2-7	NA	NA	TRBV6-1	CASSDLRAGQYF	TGTGCCAGCAGTGACCTCCGGGCAGGGCAGTACTTC
TRBJ2-2	NA	few	TRBV5-1	CASSRAATGELFF	TGCGCCAGCAGCAGGGCTGCGACCGGGGAGCTGTTTTTT
TRBJ1-2	NA	NA	TRBV19	CASSTKSGGYGYTF	TGTGCCAGTAGCACGAAATCGGGCGGCTATGGCTACACCTTC
TRBJ1-6	TRBD1	NA	TRBV11-2	CASSSVGQGASPLHF	TGTGCCAGCAGCTCCGTGGGACAGGGGGCTTCACCCCTCCACTTT
TRBJ2-3	TRBD2	NA	TRBV4-1	CASSPRLAGADTQYF	TGCGCCAGCAGCCCCCGGCTAGCGGGGGCAGATACGCAGTATTTT
TRBJ1-1	NA	NA	TRBV5-1	CASSTSGNTEAFF	TGCGCCAGCAGCACCTCAGGGAACACTGAAGCTTTCTTT
TRBJ2-5	NA	NA	TRBV9	CASSVDPTGTQYF	TGTGCCAGCAGCGTAGACCCGACCGGGACCCAGTACTTC
TRBJ2-3	TRBD1	few	TRBV11-3	CASSLGGGEDTQYF	TGTGCCAGCAGCTTAGGAGGGGGCGAAGATACGCAGTATTTT
TRBJ2-1	TRBD2	few	TRBV11-3	CASSWGLAGGLDEQFF	TGTGCCAGCAGCTGGGGACTAGCGGGGGGTCTCGATGAGCAGTTCTTC
TRBJ1-3	TRBD1	few	TRBV20-1	CSARDTRTWDRNSGNTIYF	TGCAGTGCTAGAGATACCCGAACGTGGGACAGAAACTCTGGAAACACCATATATTTT
TRBJ1-2	NA	few	TRBV5-4	CASSPGRSPRIYGYTF	TGTGCCAGCAGCCCAGGCCGGTCTCCTCGCATCTATGGCTACACCTTC
TRBJ2-2	TRBD2	NA	TRBV7-7	CASSLLAGGFGGELFF	TGTGCTAGCAGCCTACTAGCGGGGGGGTTCGGCGGGGAGCTGTTTTTT
TRBJ1-2	NA	NA	TRBV11-2	CASSLSPGRHYGYTF	TGTGCCAGCAGCTTAAGCCCTGGGAGACACTATGGCTACACCTTC
TRBJ2-1	NA	NA	TRBV20-1	CSARVGTSEQFF	TGCAGTGCTAGAGTTGGCACTAGTGAGCAGTTCTTC
TRBJ2-7	TRBD1	NA	TRBV6-1	CASSRQGYEQYF	TGTGCCAGCAGCCGACAGGGGTACGAGCAGTACTTC
TRBJ1-1	NA	NA	TRBV6-1	CASTLVRGFAFF	TGTGCCAGCACCTTGGTCAGGGGTTTTGCTTTCTTT
TRBJ2-7	TRBD2	NA	TRBV20-1	CSAGVVAGGPGEQYF	TGCAGTGCTGGAGTGGTAGCGGGGGGGCCGGGCGAGCAGTACTTC
TRBJ2-7	NA	once	TRBV28	CASSLGPPRYEQYF	TGTGCCAGCAGTTTGGGTCCCCCCCGTTACGAGCAGTACTTC
TRBJ1-3	NA	few	TRBV7-2	CASSLINSGNTIYF	TGTGCCAGCAGCTTAATAAACTCTGGAAACACCATATATTTT
TRBJ1-5	NA	medium-sized	TRBV7-2	CASSLGPGGNQPQHF	TGTGCCAGCAGCTTAGGCCCAGGGGGCAATCAGCCCCAGCATTTT
TRBJ2-2	NA	NA	TRBV28	CASSLGHLGTGELFF	TGTGCCAGCAGTTTGGGTCATTTAGGCACCGGGGAGCTGTTTTTT
TRBJ2-3	NA	few	TRBV11-3	CASSREADFTDTQYF	TGTGCCAGCAGCCGCGAGGCCGACTTCACAGATACGCAGTATTTT
TRBJ2-7	NA	few	TRBV9	CASSVSEISYEQYF	TGTGCCAGCAGCGTATCGGAGATAAGCTACGAGCAGTACTTC
TRBJ1-1	NA	NA	TRBV10-3	CAISEPSWNTEAFF	TGTGCCATCAGTGAGCCAAGTTGGAACACTGAAGCTTTCTTT
TRBJ2-1	TRBD2	NA	TRBV6-4	CASSPTGTSVNEQFF	TGTGCCAGCAGCCCCACCGGGACTAGCGTCAATGAGCAGTTCTTC
TRBJ2-5	NA	NA	TRBV7-2	CASSFPGQETQYF	TGTGCCAGCAGCTTCCCGGGCCAAGAGACCCAGTACTTC
TRBJ2-3	TRBD1	NA	TRBV7-2	CASSLGTGVGTDTQYF	TGTGCCAGCAGCTTGGGAACAGGGGTAGGCACAGATACGCAGTATTTT
TRBJ1-6	NA	NA	TRBV11-3	CASSLGNGGANSPLHF	TGTGCCAGCAGCTTAGGGAACGGGGGAGCGAATTCACCCCTCCACTTT
TRBJ2-2	TRBD1	NA	TRBV20-1	CSARDRDRGWTGELFF	TGCAGTGCTCGGGACAGGGACCGGGGTTGGACCGGGGAGCTGTTTTTT
TRBJ2-7	NA	few	TRBV6-2/TRBV6-3	CASSYFFFPAEYF	TGTGCCAGCAGTTACTTCTTCTTTCCGGCGGAGTACTTC
TRBJ1-2	NA	NA	TRBV11-2	CASSLGQNYGYTF	TGTGCCAGCAGCTTGGGACAAAACTATGGCTACACCTTC
TRBJ1-6	TRBD1	few	TRBV20-1	CSARGQAIGNSPLHF	TGCAGTGCTAGGGGACAGGCCATTGGGAATTCACCCCTCCACTTT
TRBJ1-1	NA	NA	TRBV18	CASSPSQFDAFF	TGTGCCAGCTCACCCTCCCAGTTTGACGCTTTCTTT
TRBJ2-2	TRBD1	medium-sized	TRBV6-1	CASSALPGQGPGELFF	TGTGCCAGCAGTGCACTACCGGGACAGGGCCCCGGGGAGCTGTTTTTT
TRBJ1-1	NA	NA	TRBV6-1	CASTEAGANTEAFF	TGTGCCAGCACCGAAGCAGGGGCCAACACTGAAGCTTTCTTT
TRBJ2-1	TRBD2	NA	TRBV20-1	CSAPPGGSYNEQFF	TGCAGTGCCCCACCGGGGGGCTCCTACAATGAGCAGTTCTTC
TRBJ1-2	NA	NA	TRBV6-5	CASSYSQDGYTF	TGTGCCAGCAGTTACTCCCAGGATGGCTACACCTTC
TRBJ1-3	NA	few	TRBV30	CAWSVQGTSGNTIYF	TGTGCCTGGAGTGTACAAGGGACCTCTGGAAACACCATATATTTT
TRBJ1-1	NA	few	TRBV5-4	CASSLMRSNTEAFF	TGTGCCAGCAGCTTGATGCGGTCGAACACTGAAGCTTTCTTT
TRBJ1-2	NA	NA	TRBV24-1	CATSDGAYGYTF	TGTGCCACCAGTGACGGCGCCTATGGCTACACCTTC
TRBJ2-5	NA	few	TRBV2	CASSETVETQYF	TGTGCCAGCAGTGAAACTGTGGAGACCCAGTACTTC
TRBJ2-5	NA	NA	TRBV5-1	CASSLDPGGQETQYF	TGCGCCAGCAGCTTGGATCCCGGGGGACAAGAGACCCAGTACTTC
TRBJ1-6	TRBD1	NA	TRBV12-3/TRBV12-4	CASRGTEYSPLHF	TGTGCCAGCAGGGGGACAGAGTATTCACCCCTCCACTTT
TRBJ1-1	NA	few	TRBV28	CAGGARTEAFF	TGTGCGGGGGGCGCCCGGACTGAAGCTTTCTTT
TRBJ2-5	NA	few	TRBV6-2/TRBV6-3	CASGWGRTATQYF	TGTGCCAGCGGGTGGGGCAGAACAGCGACCCAGTACTTC
TRBJ2-5	NA	NA	TRBV21-1	CASSKVWQLQQETQYF	TGTGCCAGCAGCAAAGTTTGGCAGCTTCAACAAGAGACCCAGTACTTC
TRBJ2-5	TRBD2	NA	TRBV9	CASSVGLAGIETQYF	TGTGCCAGCAGCGTAGGGCTAGCGGGAATAGAGACCCAGTACTTC
TRBJ2-5	NA	NA	TRBV7-3	CASSLSRGETQYF	TGTGCCAGCAGCTTAAGTCGTGGAGAGACCCAGTACTTC
TRBJ1-5	NA	NA	TRBV19	CASSLVTISNQLQHF	TGTGCCAGTAGCCTGGTCACAATTAGCAATCAGCTCCAGCATTTT
TRBJ1-5	NA	NA	TRBV2	CASRGGNQPQHF	TGTGCCAGCAGGGGGGGGAATCAGCCCCAGCATTTT
TRBJ2-7	NA	few	TRBV20-1	CSAAPGDEQYF	TGCAGTGCGGCCCCAGGGGACGAGCAGTACTTC